Included here is one T cell receptor (beta chain) sequence, with context. The data are from a study of CD8+ T cells in alopecia areata. V shed 4 bases, J shed 4 bases, and the junction held 1 base outside the gene matches. Germline assignment: CDR1 SQVTM and CDR2 ANQGSEA. The length of the CDR3 is 12 residues. As part of sample collection, lesional scalp punch biopsies and peripheral blood were taken from alopecia areata patients. Extracted RNA was reverse transcribed, and the resulting cDNA served as sequencing template. The data were produced by immunoSEQ multiplex PCR, yet TCRdb's version contains in-frame clones alone and is incomplete. The sample has approximately 30,000 clones, less than 65% seen once.

Sequencing was carried out using NKG2D-high CD8+ T cells sorted from blood. This receptor was taken from a human donor with alopecia areata. V gene TRBV29-1 combines with J gene TRBJ2-7; 10 nucleotides line up with TRBD1. For the CDR3, the DNA is TGCAGCGTTGGGACAGGGGGTTACGAGCAGTACTTC. Residues: CSVGTGGYEQYF.